These T cell receptor beta chains were read from a single sample in a study of T cells in Graves' hyperthyroidism and ophthalmopathy. TCRdb processed the multiplex PCR reads anew with MiXCR; each CDR3 protein has one entry. The sample includes 360,000 or so distinct CDR3 sequences, 18% of them seen just once. The sequencing sample was made of blood. All receptors come from a woman aged 40 to 49 with Graves' ophthalmopathy. CDR3s include the opening cysteine and the closing phenylalanine or tryptophan. Each record gives: J gene, D gene, V gene, clone size, CDR3 protein, CDR3 DNA. D genes are given only for firm matches. Some rows have no size entry. The others give once, few or many, or a class for an expanded clone.

j_gene: TRBJ1-5
d_gene: NA
v_gene: TRBV6-1
abundance: many
CDR3aa: CASRDTNSNQPQHF
CDR3nt: TGTGCCAGCAGGGACACAAATAGCAATCAGCCCCAGCATTTT

j_gene: TRBJ2-7
d_gene: TRBD2
v_gene: TRBV5-1
abundance: many
CDR3aa: CASSKAGGPSDEQYF
CDR3nt: TGCGCCAGCAGCAAAGCGGGAGGGCCCTCGGACGAGCAGTACTTC

j_gene: TRBJ2-7
d_gene: TRBD2
v_gene: TRBV15
abundance: many
CDR3aa: CATSRDNPSGYEQYF
CDR3nt: TGTGCCACCAGCAGAGATAACCCTAGCGGCTACGAGCAGTACTTC

j_gene: TRBJ2-2
d_gene: NA
v_gene: TRBV5-1
abundance: NA
CDR3aa: CASSPRDSGTGELFF
CDR3nt: TGCGCCAGCAGCCCCCGGGACTCGGGCACCGGGGAGCTGTTTTTT

j_gene: TRBJ1-1
d_gene: NA
v_gene: TRBV28
abundance: NA
CDR3aa: CASSPRTETPEAFF
CDR3nt: TGTGCCAGCAGTCCACGGACTGAGACACCCGAAGCTTTCTTT

j_gene: TRBJ2-3
d_gene: NA
v_gene: TRBV4-1
abundance: NA
CDR3aa: CASSQIGGRDTQYF
CDR3nt: TGCGCCAGCAGCCAGATAGGGGGGAGGGATACGCAGTATTTT

j_gene: TRBJ1-3
d_gene: NA
v_gene: TRBV6-5
abundance: many
CDR3aa: CASSYTVGPGNTIYF
CDR3nt: TGTGCCAGCAGTTACACGGTCGGTCCTGGAAACACCATATATTTT

j_gene: TRBJ2-7
d_gene: NA
v_gene: TRBV4-1
abundance: NA
CDR3aa: CASSQDSRADEQYF
CDR3nt: TGCGCCAGCAGCCAAGATTCCAGGGCGGACGAGCAGTACTTC

j_gene: TRBJ2-7
d_gene: TRBD1
v_gene: TRBV6-1
abundance: many
CDR3aa: CASSRTGDEQYF
CDR3nt: TGTGCCAGCAGCAGGACAGGGGACGAGCAGTACTTC

j_gene: TRBJ2-7
d_gene: TRBD1
v_gene: TRBV6-1
abundance: many
CDR3aa: CASRRTGASYEQYF
CDR3nt: TGTGCCAGCAGAAGGACAGGGGCCTCCTACGAGCAGTACTTC

j_gene: TRBJ1-1
d_gene: NA
v_gene: TRBV12-3/TRBV12-4
abundance: many
CDR3aa: CASSTQGNTEAFF
CDR3nt: TGTGCCAGCAGCACACAGGGCAACACTGAAGCTTTCTTT

j_gene: TRBJ2-5
d_gene: TRBD2
v_gene: TRBV20-1
abundance: many
CDR3aa: CSAPLGLAGKETQYF
CDR3nt: TGCAGTGCTCCCCTGGGATTAGCGGGGAAAGAGACCCAGTACTTC

j_gene: TRBJ2-7
d_gene: NA
v_gene: TRBV28
abundance: NA
CDR3aa: CASSFFGGQIYEQYF
CDR3nt: TGTGCCAGCAGTTTTTTTGGGGGGCAGATCTACGAGCAGTACTTC

j_gene: TRBJ2-5
d_gene: TRBD1
v_gene: TRBV30
abundance: few
CDR3aa: CAWGVGTGGRETQYF
CDR3nt: TGTGCCTGGGGGGTGGGGACAGGGGGAAGAGAGACCCAGTACTTC

j_gene: TRBJ2-5
d_gene: NA
v_gene: TRBV4-2
abundance: many
CDR3aa: CASSQEAAAHGTQYF
CDR3nt: TGTGCCAGCAGCCAAGAAGCTGCAGCTCATGGGACCCAGTACTTC

j_gene: TRBJ1-1
d_gene: NA
v_gene: TRBV11-2
abundance: many
CDR3aa: CASSLAGAFAEAFF
CDR3nt: TGTGCCAGCAGCTTAGCAGGGGCTTTCGCGGAAGCTTTCTTT

j_gene: TRBJ2-7
d_gene: NA
v_gene: TRBV7-9
abundance: NA
CDR3aa: CASSLVGAGRYEQYF
CDR3nt: TGTGCCAGCAGCTTAGTTGGGGCAGGGCGCTACGAGCAGTACTTC

j_gene: TRBJ1-2
d_gene: NA
v_gene: TRBV12-3/TRBV12-4
abundance: NA
CDR3aa: CASSLKRSYGYTF
CDR3nt: TGTGCCAGCAGCCTCAAGAGGTCCTATGGCTACACCTTC

j_gene: TRBJ1-2
d_gene: NA
v_gene: TRBV6-1
abundance: many
CDR3aa: CASRTGNHGYTF
CDR3nt: TGTGCCAGCCGGACCGGCAATCATGGCTACACCTTC

j_gene: TRBJ1-5
d_gene: TRBD1
v_gene: TRBV28
abundance: many
CDR3aa: CASNPPFWGQGVQPQHF
CDR3nt: TGTGCCAGCAATCCCCCCTTCTGGGGACAGGGCGTGCAGCCCCAGCATTTT

j_gene: TRBJ2-2
d_gene: NA
v_gene: TRBV29-1
abundance: NA
CDR3aa: CSVRQGGGYTGELFF
CDR3nt: TGCAGCGTACGACAGGGAGGGGGTTACACCGGGGAGCTGTTTTTT

j_gene: TRBJ2-1
d_gene: NA
v_gene: TRBV4-2
abundance: NA
CDR3aa: CASSQDDGISYNEQFF
CDR3nt: TGTGCCAGCAGCCAAGATGACGGTATCTCCTACAATGAGCAGTTCTTC

j_gene: TRBJ2-4
d_gene: TRBD2
v_gene: TRBV19
abundance: many
CDR3aa: CASSMSRTSGQGNIQYF
CDR3nt: TGTGCCAGTAGTATGTCTAGGACTAGCGGGCAGGGAAACATTCAGTACTTC

j_gene: TRBJ2-7
d_gene: NA
v_gene: TRBV6-2/TRBV6-3
abundance: NA
CDR3aa: CASSYLLGGAYEQYF
CDR3nt: TGTGCCAGCAGTTACTTATTGGGGGGAGCCTACGAGCAGTACTTC

j_gene: TRBJ1-1
d_gene: TRBD1
v_gene: TRBV30
abundance: many
CDR3aa: CAWSVGQGVFEAFF
CDR3nt: TGTGCCTGGAGTGTAGGGCAGGGGGTCTTCGAAGCTTTCTTT

j_gene: TRBJ1-2
d_gene: TRBD1
v_gene: TRBV6-1
abundance: few
CDR3aa: CASSDPDRAVGYTF
CDR3nt: TGTGCCAGCAGTGATCCGGACAGGGCGGTAGGCTACACCTTC

j_gene: TRBJ1-6
d_gene: TRBD1
v_gene: TRBV27
abundance: NA
CDR3aa: CASRVDRAFMAPLHF
CDR3nt: TGTGCCAGCAGGGTGGACAGGGCGTTTATGGCACCCCTCCACTTT

j_gene: TRBJ2-7
d_gene: NA
v_gene: TRBV30
abundance: many
CDR3aa: CAWSVAAAYEQYF
CDR3nt: TGTGCCTGGAGTGTAGCCGCCGCCTACGAGCAGTACTTC

j_gene: TRBJ2-3
d_gene: NA
v_gene: TRBV27
abundance: many
CDR3aa: CASSRPRGWSTDTQYF
CDR3nt: TGTGCCAGCAGCCGACCCAGGGGTTGGAGCACAGATACGCAGTATTTT

j_gene: TRBJ2-2
d_gene: NA
v_gene: TRBV9
abundance: many
CDR3aa: CASSEGGGDTGELFF
CDR3nt: TGTGCCAGCAGCGAGGGGGGTGGAGACACCGGGGAGCTGTTTTTT

j_gene: TRBJ2-2
d_gene: NA
v_gene: TRBV12-3/TRBV12-4
abundance: many
CDR3aa: CASSPGRRSGELFF
CDR3nt: TGTGCCAGCAGCCCGGGACGAAGGTCTGGGGAGCTGTTTTTT

j_gene: TRBJ2-5
d_gene: NA
v_gene: TRBV6-1
abundance: NA
CDR3aa: CASSPNREGTQYF
CDR3nt: TGTGCCAGCAGCCCTAACAGGGAGGGGACCCAGTACTTC

j_gene: TRBJ2-7
d_gene: NA
v_gene: TRBV30
abundance: many
CDR3aa: CAWSGHKASSYEQYF
CDR3nt: TGTGCCTGGAGTGGACACAAAGCCAGCTCCTACGAGCAGTACTTC

j_gene: TRBJ2-5
d_gene: TRBD2
v_gene: TRBV12-3/TRBV12-4
abundance: NA
CDR3aa: CASSLARTSGGRGKTQYF
CDR3nt: TGTGCCAGCAGTTTAGCCCGGACTAGCGGGGGGCGTGGGAAGACCCAGTACTTC

j_gene: TRBJ2-7
d_gene: TRBD2
v_gene: TRBV12-3/TRBV12-4
abundance: few
CDR3aa: CASSLDGRGYEQYF
CDR3nt: TGTGCCAGCAGTTTGGACGGGAGGGGCTACGAGCAGTACTTC

j_gene: TRBJ1-1
d_gene: NA
v_gene: TRBV15
abundance: many
CDR3aa: CATSRAPGATEAFF
CDR3nt: TGTGCCACCAGCAGGGCCCCGGGGGCAACTGAAGCTTTCTTT

j_gene: TRBJ1-1
d_gene: NA
v_gene: TRBV19
abundance: many
CDR3aa: CASSIDQRGLVTEAFF
CDR3nt: TGTGCCAGTAGTATAGATCAGCGGGGTCTGGTCACTGAAGCTTTCTTT

j_gene: TRBJ1-2
d_gene: NA
v_gene: TRBV30
abundance: many
CDR3aa: CAWIQWDYGYTF
CDR3nt: TGTGCCTGGATTCAATGGGACTATGGCTACACCTTC

j_gene: TRBJ2-7
d_gene: NA
v_gene: TRBV12-3/TRBV12-4
abundance: many
CDR3aa: CASSQSGEEQYF
CDR3nt: TGTGCCAGCAGTCAGTCAGGGGAAGAGCAGTACTTC

j_gene: TRBJ2-7
d_gene: NA
v_gene: TRBV28
abundance: many
CDR3aa: CASTGNMYEQYF
CDR3nt: TGTGCCAGCACCGGCAACATGTACGAGCAGTACTTC

j_gene: TRBJ2-2
d_gene: TRBD2
v_gene: TRBV27
abundance: many
CDR3aa: CASSSPSGRDGGELFF
CDR3nt: TGTGCCAGCAGCTCCCCTAGCGGGAGGGATGGCGGGGAGCTGTTTTTT

j_gene: TRBJ2-3
d_gene: TRBD2
v_gene: TRBV30
abundance: NA
CDR3aa: CAWSTLGLAGTDTQYF
CDR3nt: TGTGCCTGGAGCACCCTGGGACTAGCGGGAACAGATACGCAGTATTTT

j_gene: TRBJ1-2
d_gene: TRBD1
v_gene: TRBV27
abundance: many
CDR3aa: CASSFVGQGVADYGYTF
CDR3nt: TGTGCCAGCAGTTTCGTCGGACAGGGGGTGGCGGACTATGGCTACACCTTC

j_gene: TRBJ2-7
d_gene: TRBD1
v_gene: TRBV12-3/TRBV12-4
abundance: many
CDR3aa: CASSPYRGEQYF
CDR3nt: TGTGCCAGCAGTCCGTACAGGGGAGAGCAGTACTTC

j_gene: TRBJ1-5
d_gene: NA
v_gene: TRBV4-1
abundance: many
CDR3aa: CASSQGGGSDLSNQPQHF
CDR3nt: TGCGCCAGCAGCCAAGGCGGCGGCTCAGACCTTAGCAATCAGCCCCAGCATTTT

j_gene: TRBJ1-2
d_gene: NA
v_gene: TRBV12-3/TRBV12-4
abundance: many
CDR3aa: CASSPQTSSYGYTF
CDR3nt: TGTGCCAGCAGTCCCCAAACAAGTAGCTATGGCTACACCTTC

j_gene: TRBJ1-5
d_gene: TRBD1
v_gene: TRBV7-2
abundance: many
CDR3aa: CASSLDRGGGQPQHF
CDR3nt: TGTGCCAGCAGCCTGGACAGGGGGGGTGGGCAGCCCCAGCATTTT

j_gene: TRBJ2-2
d_gene: NA
v_gene: TRBV29-1
abundance: many
CDR3aa: CSAQEPGELFF
CDR3nt: TGCAGCGCCCAGGAACCCGGGGAGCTGTTTTTT

j_gene: TRBJ2-7
d_gene: NA
v_gene: TRBV11-2
abundance: many
CDR3aa: CASSSKAVEQYF
CDR3nt: TGTGCCAGCAGCTCCAAGGCTGTCGAGCAGTACTTC

j_gene: TRBJ2-4
d_gene: NA
v_gene: TRBV6-1
abundance: many
CDR3aa: CASSRSGDIQYF
CDR3nt: TGTGCCAGCAGTCGATCGGGGGACATTCAGTACTTC

j_gene: TRBJ2-7
d_gene: TRBD2
v_gene: TRBV28
abundance: many
CDR3aa: CASSFTAGVNEQYF
CDR3nt: TGTGCCAGCAGTTTTACTGCGGGAGTTAACGAGCAGTACTTC

j_gene: TRBJ2-7
d_gene: NA
v_gene: TRBV6-2/TRBV6-3
abundance: many
CDR3aa: CASSYPDTDYEQYF
CDR3nt: TGTGCCAGCAGTTACCCGGACACAGACTACGAGCAGTACTTC

j_gene: TRBJ2-5
d_gene: TRBD2
v_gene: TRBV12-3/TRBV12-4
abundance: many
CDR3aa: CASTPTTSVQETQYF
CDR3nt: TGTGCCAGCACACCGACTACTAGCGTCCAAGAGACCCAGTACTTC

j_gene: TRBJ1-1
d_gene: NA
v_gene: TRBV30
abundance: many
CDR3aa: CAWDRLGTEAFF
CDR3nt: TGTGCCTGGGACAGGCTGGGGACTGAAGCTTTCTTT

j_gene: TRBJ2-7
d_gene: TRBD1
v_gene: TRBV15
abundance: many
CDR3aa: CATSRESGTGSSYEQYF
CDR3nt: TGTGCCACCAGCAGAGAGTCCGGGACAGGGTCCTCCTACGAGCAGTACTTC

j_gene: TRBJ1-5
d_gene: TRBD1
v_gene: TRBV19
abundance: many
CDR3aa: CASSYPTGGSSNQPQHF
CDR3nt: TGTGCCAGTAGCTACCCCACAGGGGGCTCCAGCAATCAGCCCCAGCATTTT

j_gene: TRBJ1-1
d_gene: NA
v_gene: TRBV10-3
abundance: few
CDR3aa: CAISDVGGVRAFF
CDR3nt: TGTGCCATCAGTGACGTGGGAGGGGTCAGAGCTTTCTTT

j_gene: TRBJ1-2
d_gene: NA
v_gene: TRBV27
abundance: NA
CDR3aa: CASAHKLEGTAGVYGYTF
CDR3nt: TGTGCCAGCGCCCACAAACTAGAAGGGACGGCGGGAGTCTATGGCTACACCTTC

j_gene: TRBJ2-5
d_gene: NA
v_gene: TRBV6-2/TRBV6-3
abundance: many
CDR3aa: CASMERQTQYF
CDR3nt: TGTGCCAGCATGGAGCGGCAGACCCAGTACTTC

j_gene: TRBJ1-1
d_gene: NA
v_gene: TRBV20-1
abundance: NA
CDR3aa: CSARAVRGVTEAFF
CDR3nt: TGCAGTGCTAGAGCAGTCAGGGGAGTCACTGAAGCTTTCTTT